This T cell receptor beta chain originates from a study of blood T cell repertoires in COVID-19. On the study more broadly: COVID-19 samples, acute and convalescent, were from the United States, Italy and Spain. Sample material is recorded as cDNA or gDNA derived from T cells, B-cell-depleted T cells, or PBMCs.

Per the original methods: Researchers report that nucleated cell counts were estimated from reference gene primer amplification. Profiled with immunoSEQ multiplex PCR; TCRdb holds only in-frame clones, not every one. V, J and clone size are those of that table, while D and trimming were read from the DNA. This repertoire shows approximately 260,000 clones, around 85% found once; its top ten account for roughly 3.3%. This study enrolled people aged roughly 18 to 89 from around 26 US geographic areas. The CDR3 covers 14 residues. Per the germline V gene, CDR1 is LNHDA and CDR2 is SQIVND (reference sequence). V lost 4 bases, J lost 0 bases, and 10 bases lay in between.

This clonotype was sampled from a woman aged 35 to 49 with acute COVID-19. The chain couples TRBV19 to TRBJ2-7, with a possible D match to TRBD1 (5 bases). What was sequenced was PBMCs or T cells enriched from blood (not recorded which). CDR3 in amino acids: CASSKTGTSYEQYF. The CDR3 region has the DNA TGTGCCAGTAGTAAAACAGGAACCTCCTACGAGCAGTACTTC.